A single sample gave rise to the 18 T cell receptor beta chains below, sequenced in a study of type 1 regulatory T cells (dated by TCRdb to the early 2020s). The sequencer listed for this sample is Illumina MiSeq. TCRdb handled the public reads itself, with Q25 trimming in fastp and clone calling in MiXCR, and kept productive beta chains. Entries that share a CDR3 protein sequence are merged under the most common genes and DNA. This sample holds about 20,000 distinct CDR3 sequences; 10% to 13% were observed only once. The biggest ten clones account for approximately 3% of the sample. The sequenced material came from CD4+ T cells, either the whole sample or a sorted fraction (not recorded which). The receptors shown here come from a human donor in good health.

Comments on this clonotype: A read error may explain this, as a much larger clone is one base away. The conserved closing phenylalanine or tryptophan is absent in this CDR3, likely reflecting a read error. This rearrangement joins TRBV6-5 to TRBJ2-5; D assignment may be TRBD1 or TRBD2 (5 bases each). CDR3 length equals 17 residues. Trimming took off 2 bases at V and 5 bases at J, with 21 bases between the two ends. Germline CDR1 and CDR2: MNHEY and SVGAGI. The CDR3 region is CASSYRDPSTRRETQYS. DNA of the CDR3: TGTGCCAGCAGTTACCGGGACCCTTCGACTCGTCGGGAGACCCAGTACTCC.

This clonotype was seen at least ten times. The chain carries TRBV6-6 and TRBJ1-2; a weak D match, TRBD1 (6 bases). Germline V lookup: CDR1 MNHNY, CDR2 SVGAGI (reference sequence). V lost 5 bases and J 8 bases, leaving 9 bases between the germline ends. This CDR3 spans 11 amino acids. CDR3 region: CASSLQGGYTF. The CDR3 nucleotides are TGTGCCAGCAGTCTACAGGGAGGCTACACCTTC.

This clonotype has a count of ten or more. CDR3 in amino acids: CASSVGNGGYTF. The DNA for the CDR3 is TGTGCCAGCAGCGTGGGGAACGGAGGCTACACCTTC. J is TRBJ1-2 and V is TRBV9; D unclear. The CDR3 sequence is 12 residues long. The V end lost 2 bases, the J end lost 8 bases, and 10 bases lay between the germline ends. The V gene's germline CDR1 is SGDLS and CDR2 YYNGEE.

In this sample, this clonotype turned up many times. This sequence joins TRBV5-1 and TRBJ2-5, with TRBD1 identical over 7 bases. Germline CDR1 SGHRS, CDR2 YFSETQ. There are 14 residues in the CDR3. V shed 4 bases, J shed 3 bases, and the junction held 6 bases outside the gene matches. CDR3 DNA sequence: TGCGCCAGCAGCCCGGCACAGGGGAAAGAGACCCAGTACTTC. This sequence encodes CASSPAQGKETQYF. Filled out from reference TRBV5-1 and TRBJ2-5, the complete variable domain reads KAGVTQTPRYLIKTRGQQVTLSCSPISGHRSVSWYQQTPGQGLQFLFEYFSETQRNKGNFPGRFSGRQFSNSRSEMNVSTLELGDSALYLCASSPAQGKETQYFGPGTRLLVL.

CDR3 sequence (DNA): TGTGCCAGCAGTTTATTAAGAGATACGCAGTATTTT. As protein: CASSLLRDTQYF. V usage is TRBV12-3 or TRBV12-4 and J usage is TRBJ2-3; D is ambiguous. Deletions cut 2 bases from V and 5 bases from J, with 5 bases between. This CDR3 is 12 amino acids long.

On this clonotype: Possible read error: a much larger clone is one base away. The chain carries TRBV20-1 and TRBJ2-3; 7 bases are a match to TRBD2. CDR1 DFQATT and CDR2 SNEGSKA come from the germline V gene (reference sequence). The CDR3 is 14 residues long. The V and J ends lost 5 bases and 2 bases, in that order; junction bases with no gene match: 7. The CDR3, as DNA: TGCAGTGCTGGGAGGGATCCCTCCACAGATACGCAGTATTTT. Its protein is CSAGRDPSTDTQYF.

This clonotype was counted between two and nine times. The chain uses TRBV9 and TRBJ2-7; D tentatively reads TRBD1 or TRBD2 (5 bases each). This CDR3 spans 12 amino acids. V lost 0 bases and J lost 6, with 7 bases in between. The germline CDR1 and CDR2 sequences are SGDLS and YYNGEE. Written as DNA, the CDR3 is TGTGCCAGCAGCGTAGATGGGGGCGAGCAGTACTTC. Translating gives CASSVDGGEQYF.

This clonotype was seen only a few times. The chain is built from TRBV7-6 and TRBJ2-3; 9 nucleotides match TRBD1. V shed 11 bases and J 7 bases; nucleotides not matched to a gene: 10. Germline V gene data show CDR1 as SGHVS and CDR2 as FNYEAQ. There are 13 residues in the CDR3. Written as DNA, the CDR3 is TGTGCCTGCGCCACAGGGGGCTCAAATACGCAGTATTTT. Translating it yields CACATGGSNTQYF. Variable domain in full (rest from reference TRBV7-6 and TRBJ2-3): GAGVSQSPRYKVTKRGQDVALRCDPISGHVSLYWYRQALGQGPEFLTYFNYEAQQDKSGLPNDRFSAERPEGSISTLTIQRTEQRDSAMYRCACATGGSNTQYFGPGTRLTVL.

This clonotype showed up many times. This chain links TRBV20-1 with TRBJ1-1; no clear D. V was pared by 2 bases and J by 6 bases, with 16 bases between. Germline CDR1 and CDR2: DFQATT and SNEGSKA (reference sequence). The CDR3 spans 14 residues. CDR3 amino acids: CSARLGSRSAEAFF. The DNA for the CDR3 is TGCAGTGCTAGACTAGGCTCTCGGAGCGCTGAAGCTTTCTTT.

This chain joins TRBV7-2 and TRBJ2-3; the D gene is possibly TRBD1 (6 bases). The germline V gene has CDR1 SGHTA and CDR2 FQGNSA. Trimming took off 5 bases at V and 1 base at J, with 13 bases between the two ends. This CDR3 spans 15 amino acids. This CDR3 reads CASSVRQVRTDTQYF. In DNA, the CDR3 is TGTGCCAGCAGCGTAAGACAGGTCCGCACAGATACGCAGTATTTT.

This clonotype was found many times. The chain carries TRBV29-1 and TRBJ1-1; TRBD1 might be the D (6 bases). Germline V gene data show CDR1 as SQVTM and CDR2 as ANQGSEA. Deletions cut 4 bases from V and 1 base from J, with 13 bases between. The CDR3 sequence is 14 residues long. The CDR3 nucleotides read TGCAGCGTTGTAACCGGGACAAAGAACACTGAAGCTTTCTTT. It translates to CSVVTGTKNTEAFF. Complete variable domain (other parts from reference TRBV29-1 and TRBJ1-1): SAVISQKPSRDICQRGTSLTIQCQVDSQVTMMFWYRQQPGQSLTLIATANQGSEATYESGFVIDKFPISRPNLTFSTLTVSNMSPEDSSIYLCSVVTGTKNTEAFFGQGTRLTVV.

This clonotype appeared many times. The chain employs TRBV5-1 and TRBJ2-5; D not resolved. CDR1 is SGHRS and CDR2 is YFSETQ in the germline V gene. The CDR3 length is 13 residues. V was clipped by 3 bases and J by 0 bases, with 6 bases between them. In DNA form, the CDR3 reads TGCGCCAGCAGCTACCGGGACCAAGAGACCCAGTACTTC. This translates into CASSYRDQETQYF.

There are a few counts of this clonotype. This chain links TRBV7-2 with TRBJ2-1; weak D call: TRBD2 (6 bases). Germline CDR1 reads SGHTA; CDR2 reads FQGNSA. CDR3 length equals 16 residues. With 0 bases removed from V and 4 bases from J, the gap between germline ends came to 13 bases. The CDR3 DNA follows: TGTGCCAGCAGCTTAGCGAGGTTAGCGGCGTACAATGAGCAGTTCTTC. Encoded protein: CASSLARLAAYNEQFF.

The table lists this clonotype with a few counts. The J gene is TRBJ2-7, the V gene TRBV29-1, with TRBD1 as a possible D gene (5 bases). The V gene lost 3 bases and the J gene lost 1 base, with 7 bases spanning the gap. CDR3 length equals 12 residues. Germline assignment: CDR1 SQVTM and CDR2 ANQGSEA. DNA of the CDR3: TGCAGCGTTGAGGGGCAGTCCTACGAGCAGTACTTC. This gives the protein CSVEGQSYEQYF.

This clonotype has more than one count but fewer than ten. The chain carries TRBV5-4 and TRBJ2-1; 7 bases agree with TRBD2. Germline V gene lookup returns CDR1 SGHNT and CDR2 YYREEE (reference sequence). The length of the CDR3 is 16 residues. Trimming removed 0 bases from V and 5 bases from J; junction bases left unmatched: 8. The DNA for the CDR3 is TGTGCCAGCAGCTTGGAGGGCGGGAGACCCGACAATGAGCAGTTCTTC. This gives the protein CASSLEGGRPDNEQFF.

Turning to this clonotype: This may stem from a read error, because a much larger clone lies one nucleotide away. The rearrangement joins TRBV10-3 to TRBJ2-1; D gene unclear. Per germline, CDR1 ENHRY and CDR2 SYGVKD. The CDR3 covers 12 residues. The CDR3 sequence is CAISAKSNERFF. The CDR3 DNA follows: TGTGCCATCAGTGCAAAGAGCAATGAGCGGTTCTTC.

This clonotype was seen many times. The V gene is TRBV20-1, the J gene TRBJ1-4; D not certain. Looked up from germline, CDR1 is DFQATT and CDR2 is SNEGSKA (reference sequence). The V end lost 4 bases, the J end lost 7 bases, and 19 bases lay between the germline ends. The CDR3 length is 15 residues. CDR3 sequence: CSAIGVPGSGEKLFF. The CDR3, as DNA: TGCAGTGCTATCGGGGTGCCCGGGAGCGGTGAAAAACTGTTTTTT.

This clonotype is labeled medium-sized. V and J are TRBV29-1 and TRBJ2-7; D remains ambiguous. V was shortened by 0 bases and J by 3 bases, with 12 bases between the two germline ends. Per the germline V gene, CDR1 is SQVTM and CDR2 is ANQGSEA. The CDR3 loop spans 14 amino acids. The CDR3 bases are TGCAGCGTTGAAGATGGTGGCGCGATCTACGAGCAGTACTTC. Its translation: CSVEDGGAIYEQYF.